These T cell receptor beta chains were read from a single sample in a study of blood T cell repertoires in COVID-19. The method was immunoSEQ multiplex PCR; TCRdb's version includes in-frame clones alone and lacks a portion of them. This sample yields some 210,000 clones, of which 84% are seen a single time; about a fifth belongs to the top ten. The source material was peripheral blood. These receptors all come from a human donor in a cohort sampled during active COVID-19. CDR3s include the opening cysteine and the closing phenylalanine or tryptophan. A D gene is named only where the DNA matches it firmly. Where a row states a size, it is once, few, many or the class of an expanded clone; other rows omit it.

J gene | V gene | D gene | clone size | CDR3 DNA | CDR3 protein
TRBJ2-1 | TRBV2 | TRBD1 | few | TGTGCCAAGGGGGGGGACAGGGGCAATGAGCAGTTCTTC | CAKGGDRGNEQFF
TRBJ2-2 | TRBV7-3 | TRBD1 | NA | TGTGCCAGCAGCCCTTTGACAGGGGAGGCCGGGGAGCTGTTTTTT | CASSPLTGEAGELFF
TRBJ1-4 | TRBV30 | TRBD1 | many | TGTGCCTGGAGCGGGGGACAGGATCAGGAAAAACTGTTTTTT | CAWSGGQDQEKLFF
TRBJ2-2 | TRBV7-9 | TRBD2 | NA | TGTGCCAGCAGCAGACCGGGACTAGCGACCGGGGAGCTGTTTTTT | CASSRPGLATGELFF
TRBJ2-7 | TRBV7-2 | TRBD2 | NA | TGTGCCAGCAAAACTAGCGTCTCCTACGAGCAGTACTTC | CASKTSVSYEQYF
TRBJ1-5 | TRBV28 | NA | NA | TGTGCCAGCAGCCAACTAGGAATGCTCGGTCAGCCCCAGCATTTT | CASSQLGMLGQPQHF
TRBJ1-5 | TRBV27 | NA | NA | TGTGCCAGCAGTCCAACATGGACAGTAATAACCGGGGAGCCCCAGCATTTT | CASSPTWTVITGEPQHF
TRBJ2-1 | TRBV23-1 | NA | NA | TGCGCCAGCAGCCCTTGGGCCGGGAGACTTGGTAATGAGCAGTTCTTC | CASSPWAGRLGNEQFF
TRBJ2-1 | TRBV9 | NA | NA | TGTGCCAGCAGCAACCCGGACAGCTACAATGAGCAGTTCTTC | CASSNPDSYNEQFF
TRBJ1-2 | TRBV19 | NA | NA | TGTGCCAGTAGCCACCGGTTAGGGGAGGACTATGGCTACACCTTC | CASSHRLGEDYGYTF
TRBJ2-5 | TRBV6-2/TRBV6-3 | NA | NA | TGTGCCAGCAGTTACTCGATACCGACTAACTTTTATGAGACCCAGTACTTC | CASSYSIPTNFYETQYF
TRBJ2-2 | TRBV2 | NA | few | TGTGCCAGCAGTGAAATGGGGGCGGACACCGGGGAGCTGTTTTTT | CASSEMGADTGELFF
TRBJ1-1 | TRBV5-1 | TRBD1 | NA | TGCGCCAGCAGCTTTCGCACCGGGACAGGGAATACTGAAGCTTTCTTT | CASSFRTGTGNTEAFF
TRBJ2-1 | TRBV6-1 | TRBD2 | NA | TGTGCCAGCAGTGATCTAGCGGGGGCCCAGTTCTTC | CASSDLAGAQFF
TRBJ1-5 | TRBV30 | NA | NA | TGTGCCTGGAGTGGAAACAGGGAAGCCTCGGCCCAGCATTTT | CAWSGNREASAQHF
TRBJ2-3 | TRBV30 | TRBD2 | once | TGTGCCTGGAGTGTACTAGCGGGGGGCACAGATACGCAGTATTTT | CAWSVLAGGTDTQYF
TRBJ2-1 | TRBV20-1 | TRBD2 | once | TGCAGTGCTAGTTGGACTAGCGGGAGACAGAATGAGCAGTTCTTC | CSASWTSGRQNEQFF
TRBJ2-6 | TRBV27 | NA | NA | TGTGCCAGCAGTTCGTCTCCTGGGGCCAACGTCCTGACTTTC | CASSSSPGANVLTF
TRBJ1-5 | TRBV7-9 | TRBD1 | many | TGTGCCAGCAGCTTAGGTGGACAGGGTGGCAATCAGCCCCAGCATTTT | CASSLGGQGGNQPQHF
TRBJ2-5 | TRBV10-3 | NA | NA | TGTGCCATCAGTGAGTTTAGGGAGGCGCAGTACTTC | CAISEFREAQYF
TRBJ2-1 | TRBV5-1 | TRBD2 | NA | TGCGCCAGCAGCTCACTACTAGCGGGCCCCTACAATGAGCAGTTCTTC | CASSSLLAGPYNEQFF
TRBJ1-1 | TRBV6-4 | NA | NA | TGTGCCAGCAGTGTCCAGGGAGGCGCTGAAGCTTTCTTT | CASSVQGGAEAFF
TRBJ2-7 | TRBV27 | TRBD2 | NA | TGTGCCAGCAGTACCCCTAGCGGGGGGGCGTACGAGCAGTACTTC | CASSTPSGGAYEQYF
TRBJ1-1 | TRBV28 | TRBD1 | few | TGTGCCAGCAGGGGACAGGGGCCGAACACTGAAGCTTTCTTT | CASRGQGPNTEAFF
TRBJ2-1 | TRBV15 | TRBD1 | NA | TGTGCCACCAGCAGGACAGGGCTAGGCAATGAGCAGTTCTTC | CATSRTGLGNEQFF
TRBJ2-1 | TRBV24-1 | NA | NA | TGTGCCACCAGTTATGAGAATGAGCAGTTCTTC | CATSYENEQFF
TRBJ2-5 | TRBV27 | TRBD1 | NA | TGTGCCAGCAGTCCCCGGACAGGGCGTTCGAGGGGGGAGACCCAGTACTTC | CASSPRTGRSRGETQYF
TRBJ2-1 | TRBV7-2 | TRBD2 | NA | TGTGCCAGCAGCTTAGCTGGGACTAGCTGGAGCTCCTACAATGAGCAGTTCTTC | CASSLAGTSWSSYNEQFF
TRBJ1-6 | TRBV6-5 | NA | NA | TGTGCCAGCAGACCAACAGGGATCGGATCACCCCTCCACTTT | CASRPTGIGSPLHF
TRBJ1-4 | TRBV5-1 | NA | NA | TGCGCCAGCAGCTCTGGACAGATTGCAACTAATGAAAAACTGTTTTTT | CASSSGQIATNEKLFF
TRBJ2-7 | TRBV21-1 | NA | few | TGTGCCAGCAGCAAAAAAAAGGGCGGGTTAGAATACGAGCAGTACTTC | CASSKKKGGLEYEQYF
TRBJ1-1 | TRBV28 | NA | NA | TGTGCCAGCAGTTCAGGTGGAACTGAAGCTTTCTTT | CASSSGGTEAFF
TRBJ1-2 | TRBV11-2 | TRBD1 | NA | TGTGCCAGCAGCTTACGGACAGGGGGGGCGGACACCTTC | CASSLRTGGADTF
TRBJ1-1 | TRBV6-2/TRBV6-3 | NA | NA | TGTGCCAGCAGTTACACCCAGGGAACTGAAGCTTTCTTT | CASSYTQGTEAFF
TRBJ1-1 | TRBV5-6 | NA | NA | TGTGCCAGCAGCCCCCCAGATCAGAAATTGACTGAAGCTTTCTTT | CASSPPDQKLTEAFF
TRBJ1-1 | TRBV12-3/TRBV12-4 | NA | NA | TGTGCCAGCAAGGGAGGGTTGTTCACTGAAGCTTTCTTT | CASKGGLFTEAFF
TRBJ2-1 | TRBV3-1/TRBV3-2 | TRBD2 | NA | TGTGCCAGCAGCCCTCAATCGGGACTAGCGATAGATGAGCAGTTCTTC | CASSPQSGLAIDEQFF
TRBJ2-3 | TRBV9 | NA | NA | TGTGCCAGCAGCGGAGGAGGAGTCTCAGATACGCAGTATTTT | CASSGGGVSDTQYF
TRBJ2-3 | TRBV11-3 | TRBD1 | NA | TGTGCCAGTAGTCCAGGACAGGTTAACACAGATACGCAGTATTTT | CASSPGQVNTDTQYF
TRBJ1-2 | TRBV19 | NA | NA | TGTGCCAGTAGCGCTATACCCGGCCCGGGAGGCGACTATGGCTACACCTTC | CASSAIPGPGGDYGYTF